The clone carrying this T cell receptor (beta chain) was seen many times. Its antigen is not known. The data are from a study of T cell repertoires in cytomegalovirus infection. Study in general: Public TCR beta signature analysis indicated the presence of both CMV infection and matching HLA type.

Study conclusions and caveats: Cumulative public TCR beta family frequency identified CMV carriers with the relevant HLA. The study found HLA-C-restricted CMV-specific TCR beta clonotypes dominating the ex vivo response.

V gave up 0 bases and J gave up 8 bases, with 8 bases separating them. This CDR3 is 13 amino acids long. CDR1 MNHEY and CDR2 SVGAGI come from the germline V gene. TCRdb called the reads again in MiXCR, with one record for every CDR3 protein. The data show hundreds of thousands of distinct CDR3 sequences, more than 20% seen once. Sequenced input: CD8+ T cells from PBMCs. The source of this sequence is a human donor in good health (CMV status not recorded). Some clones in this sample may be carry-over from other donors' samples. The V and J genes are TRBV6-5 and TRBJ2-4; D is perhaps TRBD1 (5 bases). CDR3 sequence reads: CASSYSRGDIQYF. CDR3 sequence (DNA): TGTGCCAGCAGTTACTCAAGGGGTGACATTCAGTACTTC.